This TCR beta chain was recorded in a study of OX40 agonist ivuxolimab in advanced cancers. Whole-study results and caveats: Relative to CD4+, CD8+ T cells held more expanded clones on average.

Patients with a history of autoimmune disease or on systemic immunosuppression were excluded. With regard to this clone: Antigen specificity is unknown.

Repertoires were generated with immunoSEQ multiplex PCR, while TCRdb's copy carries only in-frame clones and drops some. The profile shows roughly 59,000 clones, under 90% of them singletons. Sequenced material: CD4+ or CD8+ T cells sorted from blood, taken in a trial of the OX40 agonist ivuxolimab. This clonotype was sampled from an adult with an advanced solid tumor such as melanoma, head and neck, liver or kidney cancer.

The CDR3 sequence is CASSPGLAGGPGELFF. The CDR3 DNA reads as TGTGCCAGCAGCCCTGGACTAGCGGGGGGCCCCGGGGAGCTGTTTTTT. The V gene is TRBV7-3, the J gene TRBJ2-2, with TRBD2 identical over 14 bases. The CDR3 is 16 residues long. The V gene's germline CDR1 is SGHTA and CDR2 FQGTGA. With 5 bases clipped from V and 6 bases from J, the junction kept 5 bases outside the gene matches.